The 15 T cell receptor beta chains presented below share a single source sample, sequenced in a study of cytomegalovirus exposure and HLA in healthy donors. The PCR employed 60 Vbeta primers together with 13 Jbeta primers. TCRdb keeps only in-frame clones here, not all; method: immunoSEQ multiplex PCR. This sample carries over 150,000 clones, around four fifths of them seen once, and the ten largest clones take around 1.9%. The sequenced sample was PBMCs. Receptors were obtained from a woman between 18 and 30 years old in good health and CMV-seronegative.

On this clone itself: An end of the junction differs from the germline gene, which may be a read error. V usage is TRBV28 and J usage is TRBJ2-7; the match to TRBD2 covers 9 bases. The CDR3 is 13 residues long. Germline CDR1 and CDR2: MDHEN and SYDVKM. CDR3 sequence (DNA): TGTGCCAGTACCGGGACTAGCTCCAACGAGCAGTACTTC. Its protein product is CASTGTSSNEQYF.

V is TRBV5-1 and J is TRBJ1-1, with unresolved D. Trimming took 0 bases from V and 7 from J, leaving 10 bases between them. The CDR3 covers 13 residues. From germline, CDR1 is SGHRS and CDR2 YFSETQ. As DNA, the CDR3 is TGCGCCAGCAGCTTGGGAGGGCAGAATGAAGCTTTCTTT. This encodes CASSLGGQNEAFF.

The CDR3 DNA reads TGTGCCAGCAGCCAAGGTAGCGGGGAAAGCTCCTACGAGCAGTACTTC. It yields the protein CASSQGSGESSYEQYF. This sequence joins TRBV4-2 and TRBJ2-7, with 8 bases lining up with TRBD2. With V trimmed by 1 base and J by 0 bases, 5 bases remained unmatched. Looked up from germline, CDR1 is LGHNA and CDR2 is YNFKEQ. The CDR3 totals 16 residues.

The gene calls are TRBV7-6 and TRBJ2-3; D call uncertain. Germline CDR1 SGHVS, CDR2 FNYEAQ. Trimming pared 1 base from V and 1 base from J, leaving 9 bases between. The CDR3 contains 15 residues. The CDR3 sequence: CASSLDSFRTDTQYF. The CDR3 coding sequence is TGTGCCAGCAGCTTAGATAGTTTCCGCACAGATACGCAGTATTTT.

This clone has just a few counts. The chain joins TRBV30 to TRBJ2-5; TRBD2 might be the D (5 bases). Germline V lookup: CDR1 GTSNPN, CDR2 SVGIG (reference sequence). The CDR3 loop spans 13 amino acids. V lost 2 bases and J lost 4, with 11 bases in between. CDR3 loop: CAWSWRIRETQYF. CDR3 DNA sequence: TGTGCCTGGAGTTGGAGGATAAGAGAGACCCAGTACTTC.

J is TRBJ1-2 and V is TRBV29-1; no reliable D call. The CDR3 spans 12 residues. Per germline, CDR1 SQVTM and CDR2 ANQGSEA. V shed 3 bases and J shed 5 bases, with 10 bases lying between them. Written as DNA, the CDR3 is TGCAGCGTTGAGAATACACCATATGGCTACACCTTC. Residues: CSVENTPYGYTF. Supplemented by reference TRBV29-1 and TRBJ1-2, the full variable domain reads SAVISQKPSRDICQRGTSLTIQCQVDSQVTMMFWYRQQPGQSLTLIATANQGSEATYESGFVIDKFPISRPNLTFSTLTVSNMSPEDSSIYLCSVENTPYGYTFGSGTRLTVV.

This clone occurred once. CDR3 sequence reads: CSAILNNEQFF. The CDR3 DNA reads as TGCAGTGCTATCCTAAACAATGAGCAGTTCTTC. This sequence joins TRBV20-1 and TRBJ2-1; D gene uncertain. CDR1 DFQATT and CDR2 SNEGSKA come from the germline V gene (reference sequence). This CDR3 spans 11 amino acids. The V and J ends lost 4 bases and 5 bases respectively, with 6 bases between them.

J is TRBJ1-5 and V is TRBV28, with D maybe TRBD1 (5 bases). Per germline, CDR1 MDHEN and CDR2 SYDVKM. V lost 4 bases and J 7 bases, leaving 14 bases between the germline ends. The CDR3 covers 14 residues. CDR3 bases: TGTGCCAGCAGTTCTTCCGGGGGAGGCCAGCCCCAGCATTTT. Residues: CASSSSGGGQPQHF. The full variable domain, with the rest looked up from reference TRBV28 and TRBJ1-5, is DVKVTQSSRYLVKRTGEKVFLECVQDMDHENMFWYRQDPGLGLRLIYFSYDVKMKEKGDIPEGYSVSREKKERFSLILESASTNQTSMYLCASSSSGGGQPQHFGDGTRLSIL.

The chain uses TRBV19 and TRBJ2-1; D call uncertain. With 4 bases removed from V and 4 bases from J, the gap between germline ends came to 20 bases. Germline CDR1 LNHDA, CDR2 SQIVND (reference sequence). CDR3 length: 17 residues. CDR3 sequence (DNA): TGTGCCAGTAGTACCCCACCAGGTATCTACGAATACAATGAGCAGTTCTTC. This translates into CASSTPPGIYEYNEQFF.

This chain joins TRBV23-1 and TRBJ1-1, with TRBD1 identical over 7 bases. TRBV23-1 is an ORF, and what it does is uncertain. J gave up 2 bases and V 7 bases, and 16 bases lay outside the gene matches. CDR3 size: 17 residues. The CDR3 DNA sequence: TGCGCCAGCATGAGAGGGGGCAGGGCGGGGAGAAACACTGAAGCTTTCTTT. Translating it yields CASMRGGRAGRNTEAFF.

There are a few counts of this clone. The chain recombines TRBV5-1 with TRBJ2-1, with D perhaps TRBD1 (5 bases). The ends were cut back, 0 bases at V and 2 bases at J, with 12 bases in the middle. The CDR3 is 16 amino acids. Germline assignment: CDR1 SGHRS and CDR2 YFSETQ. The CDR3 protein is CASSLGGLAAYNEQFF. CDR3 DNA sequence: TGCGCCAGCAGCTTGGGGGGCCTTGCCGCCTACAATGAGCAGTTCTTC. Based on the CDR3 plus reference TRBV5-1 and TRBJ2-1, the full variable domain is KAGVTQTPRYLIKTRGQQVTLSCSPISGHRSVSWYQQTPGQGLQFLFEYFSETQRNKGNFPGRFSGRQFSNSRSEMNVSTLELGDSALYLCASSLGGLAAYNEQFFGPGTRLTVL.

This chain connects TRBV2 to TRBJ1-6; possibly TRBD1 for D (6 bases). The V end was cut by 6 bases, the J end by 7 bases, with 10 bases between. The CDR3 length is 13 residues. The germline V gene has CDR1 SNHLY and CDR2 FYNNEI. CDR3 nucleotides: TGTGCCAGCAGGGACAGCGAGAATTCACCCCTCCACTTT. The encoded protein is CASRDSENSPLHF. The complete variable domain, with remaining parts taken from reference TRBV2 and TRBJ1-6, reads EPEVTQTPSHQVTQMGQEVILRCVPISNHLYFYWYRQILGQKVEFLVSFYNNEISEKSEIFDDQFSVERPDGSNFTLKIRSTKLEDSAMYFCASRDSENSPLHFGNGTRLTVT.

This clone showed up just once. CDR3 coding DNA: TGTGCCATCAGGGACACCGCTAACTATGGCTACACCTTC. Translated: CAIRDTANYGYTF. The rearrangement uses TRBV10-3 and TRBJ1-2; possibly TRBD1 for D (5 bases). Germline V lookup: CDR1 ENHRY, CDR2 SYGVKD. V was clipped by 6 bases and J by 0 bases, with 8 bases between them. There are 13 residues in the CDR3.

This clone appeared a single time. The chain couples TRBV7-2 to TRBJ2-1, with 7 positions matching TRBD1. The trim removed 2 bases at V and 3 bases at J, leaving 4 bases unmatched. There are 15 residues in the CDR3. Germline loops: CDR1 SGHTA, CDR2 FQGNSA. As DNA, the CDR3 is TGTGCCAGCAGCTTACCGGGACAGCACTACAATGAGCAGTTCTTC. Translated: CASSLPGQHYNEQFF.

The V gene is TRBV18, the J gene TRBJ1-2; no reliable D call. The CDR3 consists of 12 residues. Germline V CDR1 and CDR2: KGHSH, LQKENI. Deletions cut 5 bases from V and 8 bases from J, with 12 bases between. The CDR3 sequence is CASSGRGSGYTF. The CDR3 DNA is TGTGCCAGCTCAGGCCGAGGGTCCGGCTACACCTTC.